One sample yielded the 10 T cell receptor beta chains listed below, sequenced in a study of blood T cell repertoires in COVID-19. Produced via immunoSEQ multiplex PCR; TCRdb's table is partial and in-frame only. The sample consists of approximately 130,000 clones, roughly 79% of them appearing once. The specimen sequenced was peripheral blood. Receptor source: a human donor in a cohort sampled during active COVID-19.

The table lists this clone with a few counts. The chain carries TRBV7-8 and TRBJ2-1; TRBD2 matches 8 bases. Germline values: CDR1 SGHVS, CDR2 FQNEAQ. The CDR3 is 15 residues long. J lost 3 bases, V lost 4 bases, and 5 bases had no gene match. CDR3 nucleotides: TGTGCCAGCAGCTCACGGGCGGGGGGCTACAATGAGCAGTTCTTC. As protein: CASSSRAGGYNEQFF.

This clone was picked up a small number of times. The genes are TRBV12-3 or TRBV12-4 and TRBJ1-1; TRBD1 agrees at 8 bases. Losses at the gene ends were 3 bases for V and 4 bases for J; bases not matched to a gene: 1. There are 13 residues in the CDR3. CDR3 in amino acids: CASSFGQGTEAFF. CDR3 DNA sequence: TGTGCCAGCAGTTTCGGACAGGGCACTGAAGCTTTCTTT.

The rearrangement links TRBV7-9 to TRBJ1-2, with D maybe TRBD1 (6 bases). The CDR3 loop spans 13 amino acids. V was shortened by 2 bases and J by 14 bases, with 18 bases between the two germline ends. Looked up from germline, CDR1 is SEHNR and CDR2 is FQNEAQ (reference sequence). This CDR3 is CASSLNPGQPLTF. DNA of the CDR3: TGTGCCAGCAGCTTAAACCCCGGACAGCCTCTAACCTTC.

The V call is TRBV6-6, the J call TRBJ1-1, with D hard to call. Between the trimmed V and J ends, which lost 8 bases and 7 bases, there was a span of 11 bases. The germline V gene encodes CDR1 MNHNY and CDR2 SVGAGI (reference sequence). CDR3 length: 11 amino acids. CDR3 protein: CASRFQVEAFF. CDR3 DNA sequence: TGTGCCAGCCGATTTCAGGTTGAAGCTTTCTTT.

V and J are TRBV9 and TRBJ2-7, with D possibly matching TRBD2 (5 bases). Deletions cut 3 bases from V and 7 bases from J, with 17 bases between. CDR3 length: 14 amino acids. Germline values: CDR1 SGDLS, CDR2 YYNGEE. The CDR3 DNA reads TGTGCCAGCAGCGAACGGGCCACTACTAGGGAGCAGTACTTC. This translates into CASSERATTREQYF. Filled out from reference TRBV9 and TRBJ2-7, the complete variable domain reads DSGVTQTPKHLITATGQRVTLRCSPRSGDLSVYWYQQSLDQGLQFLIQYYNGEERAKGNILERFSAQQFPDLHSELNLSSLELGDSALYFCASSERATTREQYFGPGTRLTVT.

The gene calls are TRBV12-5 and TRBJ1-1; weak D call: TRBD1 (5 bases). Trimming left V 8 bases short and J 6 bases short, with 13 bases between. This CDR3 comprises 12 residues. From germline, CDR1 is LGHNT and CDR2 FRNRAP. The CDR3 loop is CASRSAGAEAFF. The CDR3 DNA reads TGTGCTAGTCGATCAGCGGGGGCTGAAGCTTTCTTT.

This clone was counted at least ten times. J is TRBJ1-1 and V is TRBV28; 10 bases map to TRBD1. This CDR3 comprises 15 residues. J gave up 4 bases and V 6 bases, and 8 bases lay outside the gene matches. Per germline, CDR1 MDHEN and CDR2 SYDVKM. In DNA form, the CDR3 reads TGTGCCAGCAGCAAGGGGACAGGGGTCCCCACTGAAGCTTTCTTT. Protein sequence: CASSKGTGVPTEAFF.

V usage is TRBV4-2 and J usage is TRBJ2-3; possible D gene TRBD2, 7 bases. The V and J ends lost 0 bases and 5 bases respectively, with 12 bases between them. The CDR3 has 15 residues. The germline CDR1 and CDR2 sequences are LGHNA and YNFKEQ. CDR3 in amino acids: CASSQDEGGGDTQYF. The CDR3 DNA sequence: TGTGCCAGCAGCCAAGATGAGGGAGGGGGAGATACGCAGTATTTT.

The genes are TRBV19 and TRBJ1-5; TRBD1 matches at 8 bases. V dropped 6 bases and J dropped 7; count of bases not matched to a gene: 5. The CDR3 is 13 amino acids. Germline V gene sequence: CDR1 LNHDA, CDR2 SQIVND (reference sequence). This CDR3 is CASSGTGPQPQHF. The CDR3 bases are TGTGCCAGTAGCGGGACAGGCCCCCAGCCCCAGCATTTT.

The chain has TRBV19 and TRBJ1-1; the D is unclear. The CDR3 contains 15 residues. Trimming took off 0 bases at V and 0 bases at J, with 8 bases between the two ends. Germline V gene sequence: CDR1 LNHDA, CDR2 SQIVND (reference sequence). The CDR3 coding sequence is TGTGCCAGTAGTATAGATGACGAGGTGAACACTGAAGCTTTCTTT. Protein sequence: CASSIDDEVNTEAFF.